Presented here are 5 T cell receptor beta chains from one specimen sequenced in a study of blood T cell repertoires in COVID-19. Measured with immunoSEQ multiplex PCR; TCRdb has only the in-frame clones, and not every one. This sample has about 150,000 clones, with 75% to 90% found just once. The sequenced sample consisted of peripheral blood. All receptors come from a woman between 65 and 79 years old with acute or convalescent COVID-19.

This sequence joins TRBV4-3 and TRBJ2-7; TRBD2 might be the D (6 bases). The CDR3 extends over 11 amino acids. V lost 0 bases to trimming and J lost 11 bases, with 8 bases between them. Germline assignment: CDR1 LGHNA and CDR2 YSLEER. The CDR3 sequence is CASSQDGRKYF. In nucleotides, the CDR3 is TGCGCCAGCAGCCAAGATGGGAGGAAGTACTTC.

The V and J genes are TRBV6-5 and TRBJ2-3; D is ambiguous. This CDR3 contains 14 residues. CDR1 MNHEY and CDR2 SVGAGI come from the germline V gene. V was cut by 4 bases and J by 6 bases, with 14 bases left in between. Here the CDR3 DNA reads TGTGCCAGCAGTTCCCTCTCGGAGCGCGATACGCAGTATTTT. It encodes CASSSLSERDTQYF.

This clone has a single count. The chain joins TRBV6-5 to TRBJ2-7, with 8 nucleotides matching TRBD2. CDR1 and CDR2 from the germline V gene are MNHEY and SVGAGI. This CDR3 region has 15 residues. Trimming at V came to 6 bases and at J to 0 bases, leaving 7 bases not matched to a gene. The CDR3 spells CASRLAVGSSYEQYV. CDR3 nucleotide sequence: TGTGCCAGCAGACTAGCGGTAGGGAGCTCCTACGAGCAGTACGTC.

This chain connects TRBV19 to TRBJ2-5; D not certain. The CDR3 spans 13 residues. Germline V CDR1 and CDR2: LNHDA, SQIVND (reference sequence). Trimming cost V 0 bases and J 5 bases, with 7 bases left between them. Here the CDR3 reads CASSIETRETQYF. DNA for the CDR3: TGTGCCAGTAGTATAGAGACGAGGGAGACCCAGTACTTC.

The chain carries TRBV18 and TRBJ1-2; D unclear. CDR3 length equals 14 residues. Germline values: CDR1 KGHSH, CDR2 LQKENI. V was trimmed by 6 bases and J by 4 bases, leaving 15 bases between them. The CDR3 spells CASSPSATGYGYTF. The CDR3 DNA follows: TGTGCCAGCTCTCCCTCCGCAACGGGCTATGGCTACACCTTC. Full variable domain (remainder filled in from reference TRBV18 and TRBJ1-2): NAGVMQNPRHLVRRRGQEARLRCSPMKGHSHVYWYRQLPEEGLKFMVYLQKENIIDESGMPKERFSAEFPKEGPSILRIQQVVRGDSAAYFCASSPSATGYGYTFGSGTRLTVV.